One and the same sample provided the 24 T cell receptor beta chains below, sequenced in a study of cytomegalovirus exposure and HLA in healthy donors. This PCR relied on a set of 60 Vbeta primers and 13 Jbeta primers. Clones were sequenced by immunoSEQ multiplex PCR, and TCRdb holds only the in-frame ones, with some missing. The table records tens of thousands of clones, less than 70% of them present only once. The source material was PBMCs. The receptors were gathered from a human donor in good health.

The gene calls are TRBV18 and TRBJ1-2, with TRBD1 matching over 7 bases. The CDR3 length is 13 residues. Germline CDR1 and CDR2: KGHSH and LQKENI. The trim removed 5 bases at V and 3 bases at J, leaving 3 bases unmatched. The CDR3: CASSGDSYYGYTF. The CDR3 DNA reads as TGTGCCAGCTCAGGGGACAGCTACTATGGCTACACCTTC.

V and J are TRBV7-3 and TRBJ2-2, with TRBD2 identical over 8 bases. After removal of 1 base from V and 5 bases from J, the junction contained 9 bases not matched to a gene. Germline CDR1 SGHTA, CDR2 FQGTGA. CDR3 length: 17 residues. The CDR3 DNA reads as TGTGCCAGCAGCTTAATATCTGGCGGGGGGACTACCGGGGAGCTGTTTTTT. Translated: CASSLISGGGTTGELFF.

This clone has only a few counts. The genes are TRBV6-5 and TRBJ1-6, with D uncertain. Germline loops: CDR1 MNHEY, CDR2 SVGAGI. Trimming shortened V by 6 bases and J by 7 bases, and 13 bases separated the two germline ends. The CDR3 has 14 amino acids. The CDR3 loop reads CASRLTQINSPLHF. CDR3 coding DNA: TGTGCCAGCAGACTAACACAAATCAATTCACCCCTCCACTTT.

This clone was counted once. The J gene is TRBJ1-1, the V gene TRBV6-1; possible D gene TRBD1, 6 bases. The CDR3 has 13 amino acids. V lost 6 bases and J 6 bases, leaving 14 bases between the germline ends. The germline V gene has CDR1 MNHNS and CDR2 SASEGT. DNA for the CDR3: TGTGCCAGCAGGGAAACAAAGGGGGCTGAAGCTTTCTTT. This sequence encodes CASRETKGAEAFF.

This clone occurred once. V usage is TRBV29-1 and J usage is TRBJ1-1; 7 nucleotides agree with TRBD1. Per the germline V gene, CDR1 is SQVTM and CDR2 is ANQGSEA. CDR3 length: 13 residues. Trimming cost V 7 bases and J 1 base; bases outside gene matches: 6. The CDR3 loop reads CSAARTGNTEAFF. In DNA, the CDR3 is TGCAGCGCTGCTCGGACAGGGAACACTGAAGCTTTCTTT.

This sequence joins TRBV5-1 and TRBJ1-2; D gene ambiguous. The CDR3 covers 13 residues. Trimming removed 1 base from V and 7 bases from J, with 11 bases in between. CDR1 is SGHRS and CDR2 is YFSETQ in the germline V gene. CDR3 loop: CASSLPADGGYTF. Written as DNA, the CDR3 is TGCGCCAGCAGCTTGCCAGCGGATGGTGGCTACACCTTC.

The rearrangement links TRBV2 to TRBJ2-3; D is uncertain. Trimming removed 2 bases at V and 6 bases at J, with 15 bases between. The V gene's germline CDR1 is SNHLY and CDR2 FYNNEI. The CDR3 covers 15 residues. DNA of the CDR3: TGTGCCAGCAGTGAAAGGCGGTCCATGGTGGATACGCAGTATTTT. The encoded protein is CASSERRSMVDTQYF.

The chain combines TRBV10-3 with TRBJ2-1; D may be TRBD2 (5 bases). The CDR3 covers 13 residues. Per the germline V gene, CDR1 is ENHRY and CDR2 is SYGVKD. Trimming removed 4 bases from V and 6 bases from J, with 10 bases in between. CDR3 in DNA: TGTGCCATCAGTGCGGAGCGGACCAATGAGCAGTTCTTC. Translation gives CAISAERTNEQFF.

A note on this clone: The junction differs from germline at one of its ends, possibly a read error. The gene calls are TRBV6-5 and TRBJ1-6; TRBD1 matches 11 bases. The CDR3 sequence is 16 residues long. From germline, CDR1 is MNHEY and CDR2 SVGAGI. DNA for the CDR3: TGTGCCAGCACTTACCGCGGGACAGGGGGTAATTCACCCCTCCACTTT. This encodes CASTYRGTGGNSPLHF.

This clone was found a few times. The rearrangement joins TRBV7-2 to TRBJ1-6; a possible D gene is TRBD1 (5 bases). This CDR3 is 15 amino acids long. Germline-derived CDR1 and CDR2 are SGHTA and FQGNSA. The ends were cut back, 3 bases at V and 7 bases at J, with 13 bases in the middle. The CDR3 nucleotides are TGTGCCAGCAGCTTTGCAGGGAGGAAAAATTCACCCCTCCACTTT. It encodes CASSFAGRKNSPLHF.

This chain joins TRBV7-9 and TRBJ1-6, with 7 positions matching TRBD1. The CDR3 runs 15 residues. Germline V lookup: CDR1 SEHNR, CDR2 FQNEAQ (reference sequence). The J segment lost 0 bases and the V segment lost 7 bases, leaving 3 bases of the junction unmatched. The CDR3 sequence is CASTRDSSYNSPLHF. In DNA form, the CDR3 reads TGTGCCAGCACCCGGGACAGCTCCTATAATTCACCCCTCCACTTT. Looking up the rest from reference TRBV7-9 and TRBJ1-6 gives the full variable domain: DTGVSQNPRHKITKRGQNVTFRCDPISEHNRLYWYRQTLGQGPEFLTYFQNEAQLEKSRLLSDRFSAERPKGSFSTLEIQRTEQGDSAMYLCASTRDSSYNSPLHFGNGTRLTVT.

The rearrangement joins TRBV7-9 to TRBJ1-6; TRBD1 is a possible D gene (5 bases). Germline V gene sequence: CDR1 SEHNR, CDR2 FQNEAQ (reference sequence). This CDR3 contains 15 residues. Between the trimmed V and J ends, which lost 3 bases and 6 bases, there was a span of 12 bases. DNA for the CDR3: TGTGCCAGCAGCTTGGACATTTTTCTTAATTCACCCCTCCACTTT. Amino acids: CASSLDIFLNSPLHF.

As concerns this clone: Sequence at one end of the junction differs from germline and may be a read error. The V and J genes are TRBV2 and TRBJ1-5; D is ambiguous. This CDR3 has 15 residues. Germline CDR1 SNHLY, CDR2 FYNNEI. This CDR3 reads CASREVRGGNQPQHF. The CDR3 DNA sequence: TGTGCCAGCAGAGAAGTCCGGGGAGGCAATCAGCCCCAGCATTTT.

This clone came up a few times. The J gene is TRBJ2-1, the V gene TRBV6-5; 12 positions agree with TRBD1. The CDR3 runs to 14 residues. V trimming: 2 bases; J trimming: 9 bases; junction bases outside the gene matches: 2. The V gene's germline CDR1 is MNHEY and CDR2 SVGAGI. The CDR3 region has the DNA TGTGCCAGCAGTTACGGGACAGGGGGCCTTGAGCAGTTCTTC. Translated: CASSYGTGGLEQFF.

The V call is TRBV5-1, the J call TRBJ2-7, with 11 bases lining up with TRBD1. J was trimmed by 3 bases and V by 4 bases; bases with no gene match: 3. Germline lookup yields CDR1 SGHRS and CDR2 YFSETQ. The CDR3 extends over 14 amino acids. The DNA for the CDR3 is TGCGCCAGCAGCGCGGGACAGGGGGGCTACGAGCAGTACTTC. Amino acids: CASSAGQGGYEQYF. The variable domain in full, completed from reference TRBV5-1 and TRBJ2-7, reads KAGVTQTPRYLIKTRGQQVTLSCSPISGHRSVSWYQQTPGQGLQFLFEYFSETQRNKGNFPGRFSGRQFSNSRSEMNVSTLELGDSALYLCASSAGQGGYEQYFGPGTRLTVT.

In its sample, this clone was seen a few times. V is TRBV10-3 and J is TRBJ1-5; D not resolved. Trimming shortened V by 5 bases and J by 5 bases, and 13 bases separated the two germline ends. The CDR3 covers 14 residues. In germline, CDR1 is ENHRY, CDR2 SYGVKD. The CDR3 spells CAISTAPGDQPQHF. The CDR3 nucleotides read TGTGCCATCAGTACCGCCCCCGGGGATCAGCCCCAGCATTTT.

This chain links TRBV4-3 with TRBJ2-2, with a weak D call TRBD1 (5 bases). V lost 2 bases and J 4 bases, leaving 14 bases between the germline ends. The germline V gene has CDR1 LGHNA and CDR2 YSLEER. This CDR3 is built from 16 residues. The DNA for the CDR3 is TGCGCCAGCAGCCAATTCACCAGGGAACCCACCGGGGAGCTGTTTTTT. Protein: CASSQFTREPTGELFF.

The chain has TRBV6-5 and TRBJ2-7; 8 positions match TRBD1. Unmatched junction bases numbered 6, after V lost 0 bases and J lost 2 bases. Germline CDR1 MNHEY, CDR2 SVGAGI. The CDR3 contains 16 residues. CDR3 DNA: TGTGCCAGCAGTTACTCTGCAGGGGGCTTGGCCTACGAGCAGTACTTC. Translation gives CASSYSAGGLAYEQYF.

This clone has only a few counts. The J gene is TRBJ2-7, the V gene TRBV10-3; no clear D gene. The CDR3 length is 14 residues. Germline V gene sequence: CDR1 ENHRY, CDR2 SYGVKD. Trimming pared 10 bases from V and 1 base from J, leaving 17 bases between. The CDR3: CATSAGTESYEQYF. CDR3 DNA sequence: TGTGCCACCTCTGCAGGCACAGAATCCTACGAGCAGTACTTC.

This chain joins TRBV7-9 and TRBJ2-7; no firm D call. Germline-derived CDR1 and CDR2 are SEHNR and FQNEAQ (reference sequence). Between the trimmed V and J ends, which lost 5 bases and 4 bases, there was a span of 15 bases. The CDR3 consists of 14 residues. In nucleotides, the CDR3 is TGTGCCAGCAGCCAGAGAGATCAGGCGTACGAGCAGTACTTC. It specifies CASSQRDQAYEQYF.

The chain employs TRBV5-4 and TRBJ1-2, with a possible D match to TRBD1 (6 bases). The CDR3 is 15 residues long. Between the trimmed V and J ends, which lost 1 base and 0 bases, there was a span of 10 bases. The germline V gene has CDR1 SGHNT and CDR2 YYREEE (reference sequence). The CDR3 spells CASSLMTGTNYGYTF. CDR3 DNA: TGTGCCAGCAGCTTGATGACAGGCACTAACTATGGCTACACCTTC.

The V call is TRBV4-1, the J call TRBJ2-3, with D unresolved. V lost 0 bases and J lost 0, with 10 bases in between. CDR1 MGHRA and CDR2 YSYEKL come from the germline V gene. CDR3 length equals 16 residues. The CDR3 DNA follows: TGCGCCAGCAGCCAAGATCTTGGCGGAAGCACAGATACGCAGTATTTT. Translating gives CASSQDLGGSTDTQYF.

This chain joins TRBV18 and TRBJ1-3; D may be TRBD1 (6 bases). Trimming shortened V by 0 bases and J by 0 bases, and 12 bases separated the two germline ends. This CDR3 comprises 17 residues. Germline V gene lookup returns CDR1 KGHSH and CDR2 LQKENI. CDR3 coding DNA: TGTGCCAGCTCACCACCGACAGGTTTGGCCTCTGGAAACACCATATATTTT. Translating gives CASSPPTGLASGNTIYF.

The V gene is TRBV5-8, the J gene TRBJ2-5; D gene unclear. CDR1 is SGHTS, CDR2 YDEGEE, per germline. Trimming left V 5 bases short and J 5 bases short, with 10 bases between. This CDR3 contains 12 residues. CDR3 protein: CASRSGVETQYF. CDR3 DNA sequence: TGTGCCAGCAGGTCCGGTGTCGAGACCCAGTACTTC.